The 25 T cell receptor beta chains reported below all come from one sample, sequenced in a study of cytomegalovirus exposure and HLA in healthy donors (dated by TCRdb to between 2016 and 2019). The library was produced with the immunoSEQ multiplex PCR assay. The multiplex PCR relied on a mix of 60 forward primers for TCR Vbeta segments and 13 reverse primers for TCR Jbeta segments. In its TCRdb copy, this immuneACCESS table keeps in-frame sequences only and misses some clones. Where compared with another copy, unresolved V genes explain less than half of these, and the others have no known cause. For this sample the table gives around 99,000 clones, of which under 80% were detected only once. The top ten clonotypes cover less than 9.5% of the sample. The sequenced material came from PBMCs. These receptors were obtained from a woman aged 45 to 65 in good health and CMV-seropositive.

The chain employs TRBV4-3 and TRBJ2-7; 8 positions match TRBD1. CDR3 length equals 14 residues. The ends lost 0 bases at V and 4 bases at J; junction bases unmatched: 2. CDR1 and CDR2 from the germline V gene are LGHNA and YSLEER. In nucleotides, the CDR3 is TGCGCCAGCAGCCAAGACGACAGGGGTTACGAGCAGTACTTC. It is translated as CASSQDDRGYEQYF.

The chain links TRBV21-1 to TRBJ1-2; TRBD1, the table's D call, lacks a check against the DNA. TRBV21-1 is a pseudogene segment. The CDR3 is 13 amino acids. CDR3 amino acids: CASSPQGACGYTF. DNA of the CDR3: TGTGCCAGCAGCCCACAGGGGGCATGTGGCTACACCTTC.

The chain uses TRBV18 and TRBJ1-3; D remains ambiguous. Germline CDR1 is KGHSH and CDR2 is LQKENI. V was clipped by 2 bases and J by 0 bases, with 8 bases between them. CDR3 length equals 15 residues. The CDR3 protein is CASSPSSLSGNTIYF. As DNA, the CDR3 is TGTGCCAGCTCACCAAGTAGCCTCTCTGGAAACACCATATATTTT.

This clone was recorded once. The chain carries TRBV19 and TRBJ1-2; TRBD1 is a possible D gene (5 bases). The germline V gene encodes CDR1 LNHDA and CDR2 SQIVND (reference sequence). This CDR3 region has 13 residues. V lost 5 bases, J lost 1 base, and 8 bases lay in between. Written as DNA, the CDR3 is TGTGCCAGTAGTGCGACAGTTAACTATGGCTACACCTTC. As protein: CASSATVNYGYTF.

The genes are TRBV7-8 and TRBJ2-3; a possible D gene is TRBD1 (5 bases). Germline V lookup: CDR1 SGHVS, CDR2 FQNEAQ. The V gene lost 4 bases and the J gene lost 4 bases, with 15 bases spanning the gap. The CDR3 runs 15 residues. This CDR3 is CASSSSGAYSDTQYF. CDR3 in DNA: TGTGCCAGCAGCTCAAGTGGGGCCTACTCAGATACGCAGTATTTT.

The chain uses TRBV5-4 and TRBJ2-7; no reliable D call. V gave up 1 base and J gave up 1 base, with 6 bases separating them. The V gene's germline CDR1 is SGHNT and CDR2 YYREEE (reference sequence). The CDR3 covers 13 residues. In DNA, the CDR3 is TGTGCCAGCAGCTTGATCCCTTCCTACGAGCAGTACTTC. It codes for CASSLIPSYEQYF.

CDR3 loop: CATSRGAGQETQYF. CDR3 nucleotides: TGTGCCACCAGCAGAGGGGCGGGGCAAGAGACCCAGTACTTC. This chain uses TRBV15 with TRBJ2-5, with TRBD2 as a possible D gene (6 bases). Germline lookup yields CDR1 LNHNV and CDR2 YYDKDF (reference sequence). The V end was cut by 1 base, the J end by 2 bases, with 8 bases between. There are 14 residues in the CDR3.

This clone was recorded a few times. This chain uses TRBV13 with TRBJ2-2; D uncertain. V gave up 5 bases and J gave up 4 bases, with 11 bases separating them. The CDR3 length is 14 residues. Per germline, CDR1 PRHDT and CDR2 FYEKMQ (reference sequence). Here the CDR3 DNA reads TGTGCCAGCAGCCACGGAGAAGTCACCGGGGAGCTGTTTTTT. Residues: CASSHGEVTGELFF.

This chain links TRBV4-1 with TRBJ1-2, with 7 nucleotides matching TRBD1. The V and J ends lost 2 bases and 8 bases, in that order; junction bases with no gene match: 17. The CDR3 totals 17 residues. Germline V gene sequence: CDR1 MGHRA, CDR2 YSYEKL. The CDR3 DNA reads TGCGCCAGCAGCCAAATGCCCCGGACAGGCGGCTATGCGGGCTACACCTTC. Encoded protein: CASSQMPRTGGYAGYTF.

The chain has TRBV12-5 and TRBJ2-5; a possible D gene is TRBD2 (6 bases). V gave up 1 base and J gave up 4 bases, with 13 bases separating them. Germline V gene sequence: CDR1 LGHNT, CDR2 FRNRAP. The CDR3 runs 15 residues. The CDR3 DNA sequence: TGTGCTAGTGGTTTGGGTACTAGCCCGTCAGAGACCCAGTACTTC. Its protein product is CASGLGTSPSETQYF.

The V and J genes are TRBV19 and TRBJ1-5; 9 nucleotides agree with TRBD1. CDR3 size: 13 residues. The J segment lost 11 bases and the V segment lost 0 bases, leaving 2 bases of the junction unmatched. Germline values: CDR1 LNHDA, CDR2 SQIVND (reference sequence). CDR3 bases: TGTGCCAGTAGTATAGACCGGGACAGGGCCCAGCATTTT. Encoded protein: CASSIDRDRAQHF.

The chain combines TRBV18 with TRBJ2-7; D is possibly TRBD1 (5 bases). CDR3 length equals 14 residues. Trimming removed 5 bases from V and 0 bases from J, with 11 bases in between. Germline assignment: CDR1 KGHSH and CDR2 LQKENI. This CDR3 reads CASSSPTASYEQYF. DNA of the CDR3: TGTGCCAGCTCATCTCCGACAGCCTCCTACGAGCAGTACTTC.

This sequence joins TRBV2 and TRBJ1-4, with 7 bases lining up with TRBD1. CDR1 is SNHLY, CDR2 FYNNEI, per germline. Trimming at V came to 5 bases and at J to 8 bases, leaving 8 bases not matched to a gene. This CDR3 has 14 residues. The CDR3 bases are TGTGCCAGCAGTTATAACAGGGGTGACGAAAAACTGTTTTTT. It yields the protein CASSYNRGDEKLFF. The full variable domain, completed using reference TRBV2 and TRBJ1-4, is EPEVTQTPSHQVTQMGQEVILRCVPISNHLYFYWYRQILGQKVEFLVSFYNNEISEKSEIFDDQFSVERPDGSNFTLKIRSTKLEDSAMYFCASSYNRGDEKLFFGSGTQLSVL.

This chain connects TRBV25-1 to TRBJ2-2, with D uncertain. The germline V and J ends were trimmed by 7 bases and 5 bases, with 8 bases remaining between them. In germline, CDR1 is MGHDK, CDR2 SYGVNS. The CDR3 is 12 amino acids. The CDR3 DNA follows: TGTGCCAGCACCCCGCGTACCGGGGAGCTGTTTTTT. Translation gives CASTPRTGELFF. The full variable domain, completed using reference TRBV25-1 and TRBJ2-2, is EADIYQTPRYLVIGTGKKITLECSQTMGHDKMYWYQQDPGMELHLIHYSYGVNSTEKGDLSSESTVSRIRTEHFPLTLESARPSHTSQYLCASTPRTGELFFGEGSRLTVL.

With regard to this clone: At one boundary the junction diverges from the germline segment, which might be a read error. V gene TRBV4-1 combines with J gene TRBJ2-4; 7 positions match TRBD1. The CDR3 has 13 amino acids. CDR1 and CDR2 from the germline V gene are MGHRA and YSYEKL. In DNA, the CDR3 is TGCGCCAGCAGTGCCGACAGGGAAAACAGTCAGTACTTC. Translated: CASSADRENSQYF.

The chain couples TRBV15 to TRBJ2-7; the match to TRBD1 covers 7 bases. Trimming took 9 bases from V and 8 from J; bases not matched to a gene: 16. The CDR3 has 14 amino acids. Germline V CDR1 and CDR2: LNHNV, YYDKDF (reference sequence). CDR3 nucleotides: TGTGCCACGGGCCCGGGGACAGTTCCCAACAAGCAGTACTTC. Its protein is CATGPGTVPNKQYF. Combining the CDR3 with reference TRBV15 and TRBJ2-7 gives the whole variable domain DAMVIQNPRYQVTQFGKPVTLSCSQTLNHNVMYWYQQKSSQAPKLLFHYYDKDFNNEADTPDNFQSRRPNTSFCFLDIRSPGLGDTAMYLCATGPGTVPNKQYFGPGTRLTVT.

V usage is TRBV11-2 and J usage is TRBJ2-7; 10 nucleotides match TRBD1. This CDR3 region has 12 residues. Germline trimming cut 6 bases from V and 5 bases from J; bases unmatched to any gene: 1. The germline gives CDR1 SGHAT, CDR2 FQNNGV. The CDR3 sequence: CASRGTGDEQYF. The CDR3 DNA reads TGTGCCAGCAGGGGGACAGGGGACGAGCAGTACTTC. Drawing the rest from reference TRBV11-2 and TRBJ2-7, the complete variable domain is EAGVAQSPRYKIIEKRQSVAFWCNPISGHATLYWYQQILGQGPKLLIQFQNNGVVDDSQLPKDRFSAERLKGVDSTLKIQPAKLEDSAVYLCASRGTGDEQYFGPGTRLTVT.

This chain connects TRBV5-1 to TRBJ2-7, with a tentative D call TRBD2 (5 bases). The CDR3 has 15 residues. V lost 0 bases and J lost 2, with 12 bases in between. CDR1 and CDR2 (germline): SGHRS, YFSETQ. The DNA of the CDR3 is TGCGCCAGCAGCTTGGGCGGGTACGGGGCCTACGAGCAGTACTTC. It yields the protein CASSLGGYGAYEQYF.

The rearrangement joins TRBV2 to TRBJ1-6; 8 bases line up with TRBD1. Germline CDR1 and CDR2: SNHLY and FYNNEI. The CDR3 extends over 13 amino acids. V shed 6 bases and J 10 bases; nucleotides not matched to a gene: 5. The CDR3 reads CASRDRDGSPLHF. The CDR3 bases are TGTGCCAGCAGGGACAGGGATGGGTCACCCCTCCACTTT.

The chain joins TRBV5-4 to TRBJ2-5, with 14 bases aligning to TRBD2. The CDR3 totals 15 residues. CDR1 SGHNT and CDR2 YYREEE come from the germline V gene (reference sequence). The V and J ends lost 4 bases and 5 bases, in that order; junction bases with no gene match: 4. CDR3 region: CASSTGLAGVETQYF. CDR3 DNA: TGTGCCAGCAGCACGGGACTAGCGGGAGTGGAGACCCAGTACTTC. Filled out from reference TRBV5-4 and TRBJ2-5, the complete variable domain reads ETGVTQSPTHLIKTRGQQVTLRCSSQSGHNTVSWYQQALGQGPQFIFQYYREEENGRGNFPPRFSGLQFPNYSSELNVNALELDDSALYLCASSTGLAGVETQYFGPGTRLLVL.

The table lists this clone with a few counts. The gene calls are TRBV2 and TRBJ2-7; 9 bases are a match to TRBD1. Germline V CDR1 and CDR2: SNHLY, FYNNEI. The V gene end was trimmed by 9 bases and the J gene end by 2 bases; junction bases not matched to a gene: 11. This CDR3 comprises 15 residues. CDR3 sequence (DNA): TGTGCCAGTTCCCGGGACAGGGAACTCACCTACGAGCAGTACTTC. The encoded protein is CASSRDRELTYEQYF.

The V gene is TRBV6-1, the J gene TRBJ1-5, with a weak D call TRBD1 (6 bases). The CDR3 length is 14 residues. In germline, CDR1 is MNHNS, CDR2 SASEGT. Trimming shortened V by 5 bases and J by 3 bases, and 11 bases separated the two germline ends. CDR3 in amino acids: CASSKTGFNQPQHF. The DNA for the CDR3 is TGTGCCAGCAGTAAGACAGGTTTCAATCAGCCCCAGCATTTT.

CDR3 region: CASSQGVGGTTEAFF. DNA of the CDR3: TGCGCCAGCAGCCAAGGGGTAGGGGGCACCACTGAAGCTTTCTTT. The chain carries TRBV4-3 and TRBJ1-1; TRBD1 aligns across 7 bases. V trimming: 1 base; J trimming: 4 bases; junction bases outside the gene matches: 6. This CDR3 is built from 15 residues. The germline CDR1 and CDR2 sequences are LGHNA and YSLEER.

The genes are TRBV9 and TRBJ2-7; 7 bases fit TRBD1. The trim removed 3 bases at V and 2 bases at J, leaving 2 bases unmatched. CDR1 is SGDLS, CDR2 YYNGEE, per germline. The CDR3 extends over 13 amino acids. The CDR3 sequence: CASSATGAYEQYF. CDR3 coding DNA: TGTGCCAGCAGCGCCACAGGGGCCTACGAGCAGTACTTC.

V and J are TRBV19 and TRBJ2-2, with D hard to call. V was clipped by 6 bases and J by 6 bases, with 8 bases between them. The germline V gene has CDR1 LNHDA and CDR2 SQIVND (reference sequence). The CDR3 spans 12 residues. CDR3 in amino acids: CASRLGAGELFF. The CDR3 DNA follows: TGTGCCAGTAGGCTCGGTGCCGGGGAGCTGTTTTTT.